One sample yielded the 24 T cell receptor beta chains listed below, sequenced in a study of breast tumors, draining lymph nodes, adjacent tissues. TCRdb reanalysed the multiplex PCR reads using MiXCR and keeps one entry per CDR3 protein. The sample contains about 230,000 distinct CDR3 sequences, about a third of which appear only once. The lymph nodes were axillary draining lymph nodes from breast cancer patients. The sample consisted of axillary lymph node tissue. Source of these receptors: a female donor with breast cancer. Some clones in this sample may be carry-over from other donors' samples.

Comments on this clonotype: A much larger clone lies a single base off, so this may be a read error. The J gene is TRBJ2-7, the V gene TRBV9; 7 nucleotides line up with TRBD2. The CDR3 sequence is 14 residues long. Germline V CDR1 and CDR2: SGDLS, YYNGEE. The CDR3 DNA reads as TGTGCCAGCAGTTTAACGGGAGGTGCCTACGAGCAGCACTTC. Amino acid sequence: CASSLTGGAYEQHF.

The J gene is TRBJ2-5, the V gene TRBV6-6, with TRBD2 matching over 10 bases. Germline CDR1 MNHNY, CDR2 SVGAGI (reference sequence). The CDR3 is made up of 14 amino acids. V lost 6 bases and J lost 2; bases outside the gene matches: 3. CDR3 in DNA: TGTGCCAGCAGACAACTAGCGGGGCAAGAGACCCAGTACTTC. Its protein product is CASRQLAGQETQYF.

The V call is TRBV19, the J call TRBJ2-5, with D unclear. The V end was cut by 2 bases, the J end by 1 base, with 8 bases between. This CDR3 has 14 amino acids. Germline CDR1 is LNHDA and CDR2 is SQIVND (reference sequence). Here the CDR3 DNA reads TGTGCCAGTAGTATACGGGCTAGCCAAGAGACCCAGTACTTC. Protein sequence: CASSIRASQETQYF.

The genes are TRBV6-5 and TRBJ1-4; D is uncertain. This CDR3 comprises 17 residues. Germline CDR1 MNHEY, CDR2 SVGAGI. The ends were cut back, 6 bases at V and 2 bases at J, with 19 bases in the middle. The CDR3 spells CASSSDYKVRTNEKLFF. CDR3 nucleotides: TGTGCCAGCAGCTCTGACTACAAGGTACGGACTAATGAAAAACTGTTTTTT.

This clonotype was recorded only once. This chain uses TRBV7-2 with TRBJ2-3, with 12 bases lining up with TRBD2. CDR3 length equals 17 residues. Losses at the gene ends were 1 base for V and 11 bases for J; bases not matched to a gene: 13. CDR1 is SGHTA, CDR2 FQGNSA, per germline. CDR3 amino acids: CASSLEGLAGGYNEQYF. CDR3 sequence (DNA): TGTGCCAGCAGCTTAGAAGGGCTAGCGGGAGGGTACAATGAGCAGTATTTT. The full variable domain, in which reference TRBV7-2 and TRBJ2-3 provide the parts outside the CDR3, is GAGVSQSPSNKVTEKGKDVELRCDPISGHTALYWYRQSLGQGLEFLIYFQGNSAPDKSGLPSDRFSAERTGGSVSTLTIQRTQQEDSAVYLCASSLEGLAGGYNEQYFGPGTRLTVL.

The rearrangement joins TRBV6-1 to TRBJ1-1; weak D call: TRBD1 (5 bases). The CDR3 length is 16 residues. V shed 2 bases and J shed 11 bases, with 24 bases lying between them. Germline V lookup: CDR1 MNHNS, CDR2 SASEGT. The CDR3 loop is CASSEHLSRGGAVAFF. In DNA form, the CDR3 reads TGTGCCAGCAGTGAACATCTTTCCCGGGGAGGGGCGGTGGCTTTCTTT.

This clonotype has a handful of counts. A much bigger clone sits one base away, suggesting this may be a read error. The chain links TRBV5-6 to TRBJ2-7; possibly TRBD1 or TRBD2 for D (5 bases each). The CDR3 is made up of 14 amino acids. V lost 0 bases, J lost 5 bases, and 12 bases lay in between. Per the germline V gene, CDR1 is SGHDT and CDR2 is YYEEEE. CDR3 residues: CASSLAGPGNEQYF. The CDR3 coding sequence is TGTGCCAGCAGCTTGGCGGGGCCAGGGAACGAGCAGTACTTC. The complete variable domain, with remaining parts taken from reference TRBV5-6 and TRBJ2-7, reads DAGVTQSPTHLIKTRGQQVTLRCSPKSGHDTVSWYQQALGQGPQFIFQYYEEEERQRGNFPDRFSGHQFPNYSSELNVNALLLGDSALYLCASSLAGPGNEQYFGPGTRLTVT.

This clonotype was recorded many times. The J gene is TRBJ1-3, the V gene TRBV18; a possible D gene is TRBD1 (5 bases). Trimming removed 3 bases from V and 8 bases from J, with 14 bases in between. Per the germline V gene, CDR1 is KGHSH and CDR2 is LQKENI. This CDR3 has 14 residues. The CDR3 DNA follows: TGTGCCAGCTCACCTTTCGGGGGATCGGACACCATATATTTT. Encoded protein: CASSPFGGSDTIYF.

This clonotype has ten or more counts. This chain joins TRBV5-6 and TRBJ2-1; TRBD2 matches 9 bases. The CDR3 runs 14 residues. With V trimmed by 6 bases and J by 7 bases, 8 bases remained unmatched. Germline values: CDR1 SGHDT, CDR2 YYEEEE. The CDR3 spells CASKAGGPQNEQFF. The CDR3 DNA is TGTGCCAGCAAGGCGGGAGGGCCTCAGAATGAGCAGTTCTTC. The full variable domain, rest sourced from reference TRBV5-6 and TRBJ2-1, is DAGVTQSPTHLIKTRGQQVTLRCSPKSGHDTVSWYQQALGQGPQFIFQYYEEEERQRGNFPDRFSGHQFPNYSSELNVNALLLGDSALYLCASKAGGPQNEQFFGPGTRLTVL.

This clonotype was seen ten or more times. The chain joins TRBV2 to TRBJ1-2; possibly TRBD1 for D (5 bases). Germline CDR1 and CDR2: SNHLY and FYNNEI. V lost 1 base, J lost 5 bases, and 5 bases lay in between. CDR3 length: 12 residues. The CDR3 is CASSEGQYGYTF. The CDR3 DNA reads TGTGCCAGCAGTGAAGGACAGTATGGCTACACCTTC.

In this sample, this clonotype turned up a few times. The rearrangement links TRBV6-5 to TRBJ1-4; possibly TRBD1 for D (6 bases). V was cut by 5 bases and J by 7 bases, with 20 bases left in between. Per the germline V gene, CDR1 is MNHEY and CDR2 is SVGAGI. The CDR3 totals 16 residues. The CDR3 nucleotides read TGTGCCAGCAGTCCCCATAGCGGGGGGCGAAGTGAAAAACTGTTTTTT. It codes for CASSPHSGGRSEKLFF.

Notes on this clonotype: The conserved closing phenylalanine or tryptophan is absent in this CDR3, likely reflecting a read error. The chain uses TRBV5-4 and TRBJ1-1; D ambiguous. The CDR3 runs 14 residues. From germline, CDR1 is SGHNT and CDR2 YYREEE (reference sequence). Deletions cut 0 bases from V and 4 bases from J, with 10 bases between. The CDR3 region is CASSLGQASTEAFC. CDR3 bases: TGTGCCAGCAGCTTGGGGCAGGCTTCCACTGAAGCTTTCTGT.

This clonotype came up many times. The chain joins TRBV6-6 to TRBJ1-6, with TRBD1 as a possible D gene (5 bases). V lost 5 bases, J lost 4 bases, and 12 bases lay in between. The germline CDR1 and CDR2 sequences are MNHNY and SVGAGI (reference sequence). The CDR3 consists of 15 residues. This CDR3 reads CASSPRTPYNSPLHF. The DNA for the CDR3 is TGTGCCAGCAGTCCCAGGACACCTTATAATTCACCCCTCCACTTT.

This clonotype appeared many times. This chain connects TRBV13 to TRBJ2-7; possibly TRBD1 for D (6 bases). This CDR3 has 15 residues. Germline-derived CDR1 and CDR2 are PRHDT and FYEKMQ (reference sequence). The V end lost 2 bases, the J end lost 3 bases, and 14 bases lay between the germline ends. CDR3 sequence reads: CASSLNPGQRYEQYF. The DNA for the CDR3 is TGTGCCAGCAGCTTAAATCCCGGACAGCGCTACGAGCAGTACTTC.

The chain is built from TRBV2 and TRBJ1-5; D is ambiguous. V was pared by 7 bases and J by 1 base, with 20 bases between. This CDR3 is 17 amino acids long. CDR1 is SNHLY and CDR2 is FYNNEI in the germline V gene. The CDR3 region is CASMWSDRGQSNQPQHF. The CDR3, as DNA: TGTGCCAGCATGTGGTCCGATCGGGGTCAGAGCAATCAGCCCCAGCATTTT.

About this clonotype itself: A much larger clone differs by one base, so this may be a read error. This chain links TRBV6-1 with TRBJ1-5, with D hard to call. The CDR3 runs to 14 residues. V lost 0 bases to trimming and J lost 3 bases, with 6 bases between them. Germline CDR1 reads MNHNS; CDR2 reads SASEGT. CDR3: CASSEATDNQPQHF. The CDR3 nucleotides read TGTGCCAGCAGTGAAGCCACGGACAATCAGCCCCAGCATTTT.

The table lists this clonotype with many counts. The CDR3 sequence: CASSTTSGRAADTQYF. The CDR3 DNA reads TGTGCCAGCAGCACTACTAGCGGGAGGGCCGCAGATACGCAGTATTTT. This chain links TRBV7-9 with TRBJ2-3, with 13 bases identical to TRBD2. With 5 bases clipped from V and 4 bases from J, the junction kept 6 bases outside the gene matches. CDR3 length: 16 residues. Germline V gene lookup returns CDR1 SEHNR and CDR2 FQNEAQ (reference sequence).

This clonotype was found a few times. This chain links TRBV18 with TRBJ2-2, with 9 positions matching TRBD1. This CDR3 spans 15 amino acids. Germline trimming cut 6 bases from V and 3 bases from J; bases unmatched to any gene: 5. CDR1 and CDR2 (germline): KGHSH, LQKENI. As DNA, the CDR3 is TGTGCCAGCTCCCCGGGACAGGGAGACACCGGGGAGCTGTTTTTT. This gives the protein CASSPGQGDTGELFF.

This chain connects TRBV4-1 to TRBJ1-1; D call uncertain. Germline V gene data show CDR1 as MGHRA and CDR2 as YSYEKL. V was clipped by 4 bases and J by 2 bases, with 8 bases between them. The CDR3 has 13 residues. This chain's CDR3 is CASSREVNTEAFF. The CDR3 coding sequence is TGCGCCAGCAGCCGTGAAGTAAACACTGAAGCTTTCTTT.

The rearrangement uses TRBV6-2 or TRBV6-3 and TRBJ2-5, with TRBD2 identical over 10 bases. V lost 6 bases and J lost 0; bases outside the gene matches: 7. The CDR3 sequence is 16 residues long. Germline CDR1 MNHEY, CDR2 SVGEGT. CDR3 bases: TGTGCCAGCAGAGCAGCGGGAGGGGGGAACCAAGAGACCCAGTACTTC. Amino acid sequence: CASRAAGGGNQETQYF.

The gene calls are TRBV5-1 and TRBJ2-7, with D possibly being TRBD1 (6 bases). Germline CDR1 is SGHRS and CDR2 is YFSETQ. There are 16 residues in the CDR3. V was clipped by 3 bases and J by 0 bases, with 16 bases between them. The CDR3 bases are TGCGCCAGCAGCTGGGTTGGAAGGGGGATCTCCTACGAGCAGTACTTC. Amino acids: CASSWVGRGISYEQYF.

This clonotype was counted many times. The CDR3 region has the DNA TGTGCCGGTCTACTCCCCGGGCACCTGGGAAACACCGGGGAGCTGTTTTTT. The encoded protein is CAGLLPGHLGNTGELFF. The J gene is TRBJ2-2, the V gene TRBV30; D unclear. Germline-derived CDR1 and CDR2 are GTSNPN and SVGIG (reference sequence). Trimming took 8 bases from V and 2 from J, leaving 24 bases between them. The CDR3 is made up of 17 amino acids.

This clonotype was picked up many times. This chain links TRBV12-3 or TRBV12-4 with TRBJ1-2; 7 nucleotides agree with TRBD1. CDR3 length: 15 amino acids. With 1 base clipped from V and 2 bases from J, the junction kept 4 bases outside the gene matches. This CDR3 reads CASSLVAGGNYGYTF. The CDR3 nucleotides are TGTGCCAGCAGTTTAGTGGCAGGGGGAAACTATGGCTACACCTTC.

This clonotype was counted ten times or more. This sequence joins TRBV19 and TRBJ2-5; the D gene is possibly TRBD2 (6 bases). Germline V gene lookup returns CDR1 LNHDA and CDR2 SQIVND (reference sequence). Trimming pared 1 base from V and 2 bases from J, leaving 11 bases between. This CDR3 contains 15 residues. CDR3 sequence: CASSIARDSQETQYF. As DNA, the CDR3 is TGTGCCAGTAGTATAGCACGGGACTCACAAGAGACCCAGTACTTC.